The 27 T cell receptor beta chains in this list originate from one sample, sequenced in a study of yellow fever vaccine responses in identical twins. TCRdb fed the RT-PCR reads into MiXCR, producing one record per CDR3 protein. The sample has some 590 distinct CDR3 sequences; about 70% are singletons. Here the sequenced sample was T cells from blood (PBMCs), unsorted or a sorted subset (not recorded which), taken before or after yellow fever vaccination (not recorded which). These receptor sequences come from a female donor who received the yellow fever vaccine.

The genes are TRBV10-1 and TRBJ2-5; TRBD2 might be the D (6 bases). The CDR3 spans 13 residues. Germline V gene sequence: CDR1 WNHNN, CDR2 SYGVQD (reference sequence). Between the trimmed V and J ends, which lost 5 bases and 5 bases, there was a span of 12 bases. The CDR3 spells CASSLGGGETQYF. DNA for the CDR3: TGCGCCAGCAGTCTCGGGGGTGGCGAGACCCAGTACTTC.

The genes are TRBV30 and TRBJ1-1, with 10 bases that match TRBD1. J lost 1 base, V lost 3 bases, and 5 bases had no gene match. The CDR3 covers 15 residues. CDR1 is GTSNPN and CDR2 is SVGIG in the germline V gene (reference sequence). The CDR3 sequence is CAWRTGTGANTEAFF. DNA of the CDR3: TGTGCCTGGAGAACCGGGACAGGGGCGAACACTGAAGCTTTCTTT.

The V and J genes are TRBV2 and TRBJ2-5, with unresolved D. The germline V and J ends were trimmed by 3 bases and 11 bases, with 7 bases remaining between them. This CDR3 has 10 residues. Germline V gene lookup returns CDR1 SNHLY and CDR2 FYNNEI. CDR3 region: CASSETPQYF. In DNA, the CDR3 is TGTGCCAGCAGTGAGACTCCGCAGTACTTC.

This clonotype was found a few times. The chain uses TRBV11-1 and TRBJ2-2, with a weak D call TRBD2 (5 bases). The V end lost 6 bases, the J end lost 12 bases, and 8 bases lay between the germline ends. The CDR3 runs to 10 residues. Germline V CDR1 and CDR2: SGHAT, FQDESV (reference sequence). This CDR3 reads CASSLAQLFF. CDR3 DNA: TGTGCCAGCAGTCTAGCCCAGCTGTTTTTT.

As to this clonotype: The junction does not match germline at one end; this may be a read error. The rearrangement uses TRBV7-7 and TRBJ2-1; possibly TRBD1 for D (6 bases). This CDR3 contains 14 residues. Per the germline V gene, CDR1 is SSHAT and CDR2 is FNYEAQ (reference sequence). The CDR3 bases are TGTGCTAGCAGCTTATCTAGAGGGGGCAATGAGCAGTTCTTC. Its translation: CASSLSRGGNEQFF.

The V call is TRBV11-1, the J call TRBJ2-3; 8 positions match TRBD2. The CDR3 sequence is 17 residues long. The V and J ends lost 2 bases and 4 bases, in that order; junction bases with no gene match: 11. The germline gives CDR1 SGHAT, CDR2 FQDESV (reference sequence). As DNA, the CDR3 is TGTGCCAGCAGCTTAACGCCCTTAGCGGGGAACCCAGATACGCAGTATTTT. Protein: CASSLTPLAGNPDTQYF.

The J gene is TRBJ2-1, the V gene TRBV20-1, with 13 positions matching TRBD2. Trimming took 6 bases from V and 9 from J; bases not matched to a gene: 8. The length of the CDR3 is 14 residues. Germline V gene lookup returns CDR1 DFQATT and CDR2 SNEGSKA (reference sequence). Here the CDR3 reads CSAPLAGGPLEQFF. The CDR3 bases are TGCAGTGCACCACTAGCGGGAGGGCCACTTGAGCAGTTCTTC.

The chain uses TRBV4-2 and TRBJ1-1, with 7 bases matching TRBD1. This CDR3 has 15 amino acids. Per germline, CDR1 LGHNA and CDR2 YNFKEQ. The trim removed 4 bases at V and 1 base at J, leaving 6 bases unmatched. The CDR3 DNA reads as TGTGCCAGCAGCCCCCCGACAGGGAGGAACACTGAAGCTTTCTTT. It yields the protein CASSPPTGRNTEAFF.

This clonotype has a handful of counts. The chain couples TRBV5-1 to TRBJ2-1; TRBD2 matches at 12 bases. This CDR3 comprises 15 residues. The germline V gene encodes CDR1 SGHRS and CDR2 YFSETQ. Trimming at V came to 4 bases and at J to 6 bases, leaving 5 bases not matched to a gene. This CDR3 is CASSPTSGSVNEQFF. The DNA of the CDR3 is TGCGCCAGCAGCCCGACTAGCGGGAGTGTCAATGAGCAGTTCTTC.

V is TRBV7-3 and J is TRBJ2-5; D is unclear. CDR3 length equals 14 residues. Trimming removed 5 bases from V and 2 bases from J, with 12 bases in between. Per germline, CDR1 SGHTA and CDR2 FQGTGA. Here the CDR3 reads CASSPGSAQETQYF. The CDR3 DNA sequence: TGTGCCAGCAGCCCCGGGTCGGCACAAGAGACCCAGTACTTC.

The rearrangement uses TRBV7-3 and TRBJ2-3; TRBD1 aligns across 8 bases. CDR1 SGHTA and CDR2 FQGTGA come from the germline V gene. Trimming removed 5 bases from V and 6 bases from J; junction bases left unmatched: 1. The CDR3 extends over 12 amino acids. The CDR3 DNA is TGTGCCAGCAGCCGGACAGGGGATACGCAGTATTTT. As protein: CASSRTGDTQYF. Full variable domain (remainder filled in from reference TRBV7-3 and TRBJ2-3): GAGVSQTPSNKVTEKGKYVELRCDPISGHTALYWYRQSLGQGPEFLIYFQGTGAADDSGLPNDRFFAVRPEGSVSTLKIQRTERGDSAVYLCASSRTGDTQYFGPGTRLTVL.

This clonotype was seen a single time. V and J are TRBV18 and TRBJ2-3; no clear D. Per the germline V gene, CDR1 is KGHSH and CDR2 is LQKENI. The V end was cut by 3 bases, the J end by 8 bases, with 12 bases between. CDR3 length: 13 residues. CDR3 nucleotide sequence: TGTGCCAGCTCACCCCAAGCCCCAAGTACGCAGTATTTT. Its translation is CASSPQAPSTQYF.

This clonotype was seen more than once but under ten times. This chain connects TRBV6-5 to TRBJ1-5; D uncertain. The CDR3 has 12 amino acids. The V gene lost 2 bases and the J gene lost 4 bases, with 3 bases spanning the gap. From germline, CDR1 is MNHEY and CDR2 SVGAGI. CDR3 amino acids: CASSYRNQPQHF. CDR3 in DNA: TGTGCCAGCAGTTACAGAAATCAGCCCCAGCATTTT.

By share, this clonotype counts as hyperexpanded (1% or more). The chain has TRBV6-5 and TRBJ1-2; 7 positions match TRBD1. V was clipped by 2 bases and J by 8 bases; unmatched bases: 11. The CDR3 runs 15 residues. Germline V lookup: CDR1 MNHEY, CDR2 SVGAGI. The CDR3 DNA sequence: TGTGCCAGCAGTTACGGACAGGAGGCATTGGGCGGCTACACCTTC. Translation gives CASSYGQEALGGYTF.

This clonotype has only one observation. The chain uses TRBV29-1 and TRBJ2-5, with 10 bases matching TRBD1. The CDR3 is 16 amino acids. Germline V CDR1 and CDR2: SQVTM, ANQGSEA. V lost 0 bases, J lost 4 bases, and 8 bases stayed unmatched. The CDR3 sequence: CSVEDPGQGIRETQYF. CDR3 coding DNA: TGCAGCGTTGAAGATCCGGGACAGGGGATCCGAGAGACCCAGTACTTC. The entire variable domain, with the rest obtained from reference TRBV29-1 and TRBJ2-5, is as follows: SAVISQKPSRDICQRGTSLTIQCQVDSQVTMMFWYRQQPGQSLTLIATANQGSEATYESGFVIDKFPISRPNLTFSTLTVSNMSPEDSSIYLCSVEDPGQGIRETQYFGPGTRLLVL.

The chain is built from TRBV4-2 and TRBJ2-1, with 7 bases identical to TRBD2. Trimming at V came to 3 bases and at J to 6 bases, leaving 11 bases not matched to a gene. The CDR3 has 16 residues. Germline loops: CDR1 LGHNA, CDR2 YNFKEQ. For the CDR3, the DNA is TGTGCCAGCAGCCAGGAGACTAGCCTTTACCCCAATGAGCAGTTCTTC. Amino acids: CASSQETSLYPNEQFF.

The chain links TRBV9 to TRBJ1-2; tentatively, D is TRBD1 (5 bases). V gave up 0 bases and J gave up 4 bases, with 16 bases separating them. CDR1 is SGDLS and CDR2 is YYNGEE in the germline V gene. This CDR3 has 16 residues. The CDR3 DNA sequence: TGTGCCAGCAGCGTAGCGGGAGGGGAAGAAGGCTATGGCTACACCTTC. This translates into CASSVAGGEEGYGYTF. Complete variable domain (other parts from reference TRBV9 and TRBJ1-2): DSGVTQTPKHLITATGQRVTLRCSPRSGDLSVYWYQQSLDQGLQFLIQYYNGEERAKGNILERFSAQQFPDLHSELNLSSLELGDSALYFCASSVAGGEEGYGYTFGSGTRLTVV.

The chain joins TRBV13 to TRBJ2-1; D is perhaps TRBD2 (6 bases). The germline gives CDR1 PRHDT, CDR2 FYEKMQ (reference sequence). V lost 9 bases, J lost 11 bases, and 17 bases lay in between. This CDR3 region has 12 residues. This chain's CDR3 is CASSGKHYKQFF. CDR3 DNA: TGTGCCAGTAGCGGAAAGCATTACAAGCAGTTCTTC.

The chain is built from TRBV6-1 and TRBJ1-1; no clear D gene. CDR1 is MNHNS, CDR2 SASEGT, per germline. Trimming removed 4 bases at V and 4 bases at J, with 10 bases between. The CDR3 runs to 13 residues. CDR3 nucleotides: TGTGCCAGCAGTGCGGGCCCGCTCACTGAAGCTTTCTTT. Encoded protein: CASSAGPLTEAFF.

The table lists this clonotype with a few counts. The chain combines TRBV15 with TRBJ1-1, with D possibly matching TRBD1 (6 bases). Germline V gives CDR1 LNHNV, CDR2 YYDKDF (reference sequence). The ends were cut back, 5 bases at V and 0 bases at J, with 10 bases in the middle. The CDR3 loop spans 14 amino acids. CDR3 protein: CATSLRTVNTEAFF. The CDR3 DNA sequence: TGTGCCACCAGCCTAAGGACAGTGAACACTGAAGCTTTCTTT. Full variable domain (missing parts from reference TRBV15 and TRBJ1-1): DAMVIQNPRYQVTQFGKPVTLSCSQTLNHNVMYWYQQKSSQAPKLLFHYYDKDFNNEADTPDNFQSRRPNTSFCFLDIRSPGLGDTAMYLCATSLRTVNTEAFFGQGTRLTVV.

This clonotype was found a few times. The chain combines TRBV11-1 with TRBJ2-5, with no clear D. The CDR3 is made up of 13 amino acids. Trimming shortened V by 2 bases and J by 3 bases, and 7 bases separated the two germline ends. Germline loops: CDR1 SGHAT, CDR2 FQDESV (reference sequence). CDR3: CASSLFKEETQYF. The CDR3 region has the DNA TGTGCCAGCAGCTTATTTAAGGAAGAGACCCAGTACTTC.

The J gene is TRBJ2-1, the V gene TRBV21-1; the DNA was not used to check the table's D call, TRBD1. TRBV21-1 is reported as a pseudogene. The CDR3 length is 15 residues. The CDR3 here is CASSKVRVRGGEQFF. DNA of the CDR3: TGTGCCAGCAGCAAAGTGCGGGTCCGGGGGGGGGAGCAGTTCTTC.

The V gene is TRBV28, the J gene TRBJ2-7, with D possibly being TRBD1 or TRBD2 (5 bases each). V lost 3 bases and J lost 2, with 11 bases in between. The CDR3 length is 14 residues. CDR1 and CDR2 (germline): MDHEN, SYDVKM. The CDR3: CASSLRGPPYEQYF. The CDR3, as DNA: TGTGCCAGCAGTTTGAGGGGACCACCCTACGAGCAGTACTTC.

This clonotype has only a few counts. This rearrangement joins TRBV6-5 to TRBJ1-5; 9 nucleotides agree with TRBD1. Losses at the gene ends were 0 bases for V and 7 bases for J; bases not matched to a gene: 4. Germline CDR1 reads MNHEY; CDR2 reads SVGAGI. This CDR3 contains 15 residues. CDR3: CASSYSYGTGQPQHF. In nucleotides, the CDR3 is TGTGCCAGCAGTTACTCGTACGGGACAGGGCAGCCCCAGCATTTT.

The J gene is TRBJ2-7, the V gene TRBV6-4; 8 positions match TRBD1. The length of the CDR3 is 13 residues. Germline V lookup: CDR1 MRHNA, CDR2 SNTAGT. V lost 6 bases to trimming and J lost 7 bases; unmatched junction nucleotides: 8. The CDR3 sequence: CASSDRGRGEQYV. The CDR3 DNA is TGTGCCAGCAGCGACAGGGGACGGGGGGAGCAGTACGTC.

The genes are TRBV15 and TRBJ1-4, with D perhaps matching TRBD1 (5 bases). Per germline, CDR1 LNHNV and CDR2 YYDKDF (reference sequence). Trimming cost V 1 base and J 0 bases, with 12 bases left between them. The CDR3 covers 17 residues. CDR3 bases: TGTGCCACCAGCAGAGGGGGGGTAGGTTCAACTAATGAAAAACTGTTTTTT. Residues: CATSRGGVGSTNEKLFF.

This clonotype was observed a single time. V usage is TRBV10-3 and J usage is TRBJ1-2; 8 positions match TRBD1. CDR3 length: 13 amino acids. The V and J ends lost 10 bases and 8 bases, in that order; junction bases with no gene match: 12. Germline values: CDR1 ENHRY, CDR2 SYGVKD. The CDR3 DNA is TGTGCCACCGTCAGGACAGGGATGTCCGGCTACACCTTC. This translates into CATVRTGMSGYTF.